The 2 T cell receptor beta chains presented below share a single source sample, sequenced in a study of cytomegalovirus exposure and HLA in healthy donors (dated by TCRdb to the late 2010s). Library method: the immunoSEQ multiplex PCR assay. For the multiplex PCR, a mixture combining 60 forward primers for TCR Vbeta segments and 13 reverse primers for TCR Jbeta segments was used. This immuneACCESS table, as held by TCRdb, lists in-frame sequences with V and J called but not all clones. Of the missing ones, under half trace to an unresolved V gene in checked studies; the others have no known cause. This sample lists around 110,000 clones; about 80% were detected once. Approximately 4.3% of the sample belongs to the ten largest clones. The sample comprised PBMCs. The receptors here all came from a man aged 25 to 40 in good health and CMV-seropositive.

Concerning this clone itself: The sample has other DNA sequences that encode this CDR3 too. In DNA form, the CDR3 reads TGTGCCAGTAGTATTGGAGGTAGTACAGGGGTGTACGAGCAGTACTTC. Translating it yields CASSIGGSTGVYEQYF. The genes are TRBV19 and TRBJ2-7, with 7 bases that match TRBD1. Per the germline V gene, CDR1 is LNHDA and CDR2 is SQIVND (reference sequence). The CDR3 spans 16 residues. With 3 bases clipped from V and 4 bases from J, the junction kept 12 bases outside the gene matches.

The chain links TRBV11-1 to TRBJ1-1, with D tentatively TRBD1 (5 bases). The CDR3 has 17 amino acids. Germline V lookup: CDR1 SGHAT, CDR2 FQDESV (reference sequence). V was shortened by 5 bases and J by 0 bases, with 19 bases between the two germline ends. The CDR3 spells CASSPVVAGDVNTEAFF. The DNA for the CDR3 is TGTGCCAGCAGCCCGGTTGTGGCGGGGGATGTGAACACTGAAGCTTTCTTT.